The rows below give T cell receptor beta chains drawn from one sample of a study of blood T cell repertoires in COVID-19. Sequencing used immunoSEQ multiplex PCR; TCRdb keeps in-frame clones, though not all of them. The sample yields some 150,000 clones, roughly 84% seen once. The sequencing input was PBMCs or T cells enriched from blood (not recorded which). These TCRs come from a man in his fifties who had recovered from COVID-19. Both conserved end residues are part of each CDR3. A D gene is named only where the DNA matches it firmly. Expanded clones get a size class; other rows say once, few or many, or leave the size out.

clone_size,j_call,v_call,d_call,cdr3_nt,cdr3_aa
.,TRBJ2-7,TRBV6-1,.,TGTGCCAGCAGTGAACGCCTCGAGTCTAACGAGCAGTACTTC,CASSERLESNEQYF
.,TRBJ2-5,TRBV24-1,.,TGTGCCACCAGTGATCCCCCCGGGGATGAGACCCAGTACTTC,CATSDPPGDETQYF
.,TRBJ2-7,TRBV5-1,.,TGCGCCAGCAGCTTGGATCGCCAGGTCGGCGAGCAGTACTTC,CASSLDRQVGEQYF
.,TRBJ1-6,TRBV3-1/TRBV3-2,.,TGTGCCAGCAGCCAAGTGGAGCGAAGGAGCTCCTATAATTCACCCCTCCACTTT,CASSQVERRSSYNSPLHF
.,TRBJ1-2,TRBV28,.,TGTGCCAGCAGTGACAGCCGGGGCTACACCTTC,CASSDSRGYTF
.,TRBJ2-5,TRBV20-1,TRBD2,TGCAGTGACCTGGGGGGGGAGACCCAGTACTTC,CSDLGGETQYF
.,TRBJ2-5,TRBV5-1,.,TGCGCCAGCAGCTTCCAGGTAAAAGAGACCCAGTACTTC,CASSFQVKETQYF
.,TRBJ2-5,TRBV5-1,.,TGCGCCAGCAGCTTGACCGAAGGAGCGCCCCACCGGCAAGAGACCCAGTACTTC,CASSLTEGAPHRQETQYF
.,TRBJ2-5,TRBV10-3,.,TGTGCCATCAGCCGCGAGCAAGAGACCCAGTACTTC,CAISREQETQYF
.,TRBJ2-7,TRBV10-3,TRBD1,TGTGCCATCAGTGAGCCGGGACAGGGAAGGAGGGGGGAGCAGTACTTC,CAISEPGQGRRGEQYF
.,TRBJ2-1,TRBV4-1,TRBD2,TGCGCCAGCAGCCGACTAGCAGGTGAGCAGTTCTTC,CASSRLAGEQFF
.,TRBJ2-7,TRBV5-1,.,TGCGCCAGCAGCTTGGCAGGGAATAGCTACGAGCAGTACTTC,CASSLAGNSYEQYF
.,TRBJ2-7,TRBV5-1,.,TGCGCCAGCAGCGCTCAGACAGGTGCCTACGAGCAGTACTTC,CASSAQTGAYEQYF
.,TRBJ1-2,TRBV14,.,TGTGCCAGCAGCCAAGATTCCCACAGACCCTATGGCTACACCTTC,CASSQDSHRPYGYTF
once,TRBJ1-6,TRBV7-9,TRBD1,TGTGCCAGCAGCTTAGAGACAGGGGGATCACCCCTCCACTTT,CASSLETGGSPLHF
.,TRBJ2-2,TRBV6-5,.,TGTGCCAGCAGGGTAGGAGACGGCACCGGGGAGCTGTTTTTT,CASRVGDGTGELFF
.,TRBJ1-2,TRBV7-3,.,TGTGCCAGCAGCTTTTTAGGGGCGCGGGGCTACACCTTC,CASSFLGARGYTF
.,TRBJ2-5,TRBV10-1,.,TGCGCCAGCAGTGAGTCCCCCAGAGGAGAGACCCAGTACTTC,CASSESPRGETQYF
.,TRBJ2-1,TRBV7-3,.,TGTGCCAGCAGCTTAACTAGCAGGGATAATGAGCAGTTCTTC,CASSLTSRDNEQFF
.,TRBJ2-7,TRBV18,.,TGTGCCAGCAACCTAGGGCAGGGAAGCTACGAGCAGTACTTC,CASNLGQGSYEQYF
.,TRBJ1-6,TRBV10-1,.,TGCGCCAGCAGAGGACCGGGAAATTCACCCCTCCACTTT,CASRGPGNSPLHF
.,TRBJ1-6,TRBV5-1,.,TGCGCCAGCAGATCCCAGGCGGGGGTGGTAGATTCACCCCTCCACTTT,CASRSQAGVVDSPLHF
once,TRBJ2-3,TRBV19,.,TGTGCCAGTAGTATAGATTCCTGGTCTGAGAATACGCAGTATTTT,CASSIDSWSENTQYF
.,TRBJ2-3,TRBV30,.,TGTGCCTGGAGTCCAGGCACAGATACGCAGTATTTT,CAWSPGTDTQYF
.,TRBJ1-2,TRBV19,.,TGTGCCAGTAGTATCGCACAGGGCTATGGCTACACCTTC,CASSIAQGYGYTF
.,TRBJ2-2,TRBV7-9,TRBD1,TGTGCCAGCAGCGATACAAACCAGGGGGTTGCCACCGGGGAGCTGTTTTTT,CASSDTNQGVATGELFF
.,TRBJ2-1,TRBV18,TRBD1,TGTGCCAGCTCACGACAGGGGGGCGGCCCCTACAATGAGCAGTTCTTC,CASSRQGGGPYNEQFF
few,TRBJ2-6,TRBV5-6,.,TGTGCCAGCAGCGTGGGGGTGACAGGGGCCAACGTCCTGACTTTC,CASSVGVTGANVLTF
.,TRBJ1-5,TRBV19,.,TGTGCCAGTAGTATAGATTCACCGGGAACTCAGCCCCAGCATTTT,CASSIDSPGTQPQHF
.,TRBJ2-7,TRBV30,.,TGTGCCTGGAGTGTACAACCGATCTACGAGCAGTACTTC,CAWSVQPIYEQYF
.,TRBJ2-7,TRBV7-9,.,TGTGCCAGCAGCTTAATTCTCTCCGAGCAGTACTTC,CASSLILSEQYF
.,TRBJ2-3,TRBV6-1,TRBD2,TGTGCCAGCAGTGAAGCAATCAGCGGGGGGGCGACAGATACGCAGTATTTT,CASSEAISGGATDTQYF
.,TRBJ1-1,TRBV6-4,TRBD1,TGTGCCAGCAAGAAGGGCATCCCCAACAGGGGCGGCACTGAAGCTTTCTTT,CASKKGIPNRGGTEAFF
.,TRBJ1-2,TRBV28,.,TGTGCCAGCAGGGGGGCGGGCTATGGCTACACCTTC,CASRGAGYGYTF
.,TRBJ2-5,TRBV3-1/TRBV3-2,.,TGTGCCAGCAGCGAAGAGCCCAGGGGGGTTAAAGAGACCCAGTACTTC,CASSEEPRGVKETQYF
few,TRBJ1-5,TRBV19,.,TGTGCCAGTAGTATAGGGTCGGCAGGGTCCGTAAGCAATCAGCCCCAGCATTTT,CASSIGSAGSVSNQPQHF
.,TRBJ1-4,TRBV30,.,TGTGCCTGGTCCATGGGGGGACTCCGGCTTGTACTGTTTTTT,CAWSMGGLRLVLFF
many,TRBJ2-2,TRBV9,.,TGTGCCAGCAGCGTAGGTAGCAGCTCTAACACCGGGGAGCTGTTTTTT,CASSVGSSSNTGELFF
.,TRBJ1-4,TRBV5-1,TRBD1,TGCGCCAGCAGCTTGGGTGGGACAGGGGATTCCGAAAAACTGTTTTTT,CASSLGGTGDSEKLFF
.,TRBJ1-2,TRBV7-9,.,TGTGCCAGCAGCTTAGCCGGTAACTATGGCTACACCTTC,CASSLAGNYGYTF
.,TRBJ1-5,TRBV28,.,TGTGCCAGCAGTTTATACCAGATTGGCAATCAGCCCCAGCATTTT,CASSLYQIGNQPQHF
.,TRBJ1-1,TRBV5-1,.,TGCGCCAGCAGCGCAGGCCCGGAAAGGCCTGAAGCTTTCTTT,CASSAGPERPEAFF
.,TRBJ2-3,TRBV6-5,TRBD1,TGTGCCAGCGGCAGGGGGCTTGAAGATACGCAGTATTTT,CASGRGLEDTQYF
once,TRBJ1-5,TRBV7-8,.,TGTGCCAGCAGCGTGGATAGGGGTCAGCCCCAGCATTTT,CASSVDRGQPQHF
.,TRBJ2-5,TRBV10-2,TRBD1,TGCGCCAGCAGCCGGACAGGGGCCCAAGAGACCCAGTACTTC,CASSRTGAQETQYF
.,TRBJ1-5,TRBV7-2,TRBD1,TGTGCCAGCAGCTGGGACAGTAATCAGCCCCAGCATTTT,CASSWDSNQPQHF
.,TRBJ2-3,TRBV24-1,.,TGTGCCACCAGTGACCGACGAGGGGGTGTACGCACAGATACGCAGTATTTT,CATSDRRGGVRTDTQYF
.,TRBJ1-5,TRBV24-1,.,TGTGCCACCAATCGGGACTCCAATCAGCCCCAGCATTTT,CATNRDSNQPQHF
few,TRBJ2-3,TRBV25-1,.,TGTGCCAGCAGTGCCCTTGGCAGGTCCACAGATACGCAGTATTTT,CASSALGRSTDTQYF
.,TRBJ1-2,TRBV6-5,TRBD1,TGTGCCAGCATGAGGCAGGGGGCTAACTATGGCTACACCTTC,CASMRQGANYGYTF
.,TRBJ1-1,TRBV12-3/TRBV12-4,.,TGTGCCAGCAGTGCGCGAGCGGAAGCTTTCTTT,CASSARAEAFF
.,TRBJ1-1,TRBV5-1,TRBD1,TGCGCCAGCAGCTTGGGACAGGGGGCTCGAGAGGCTTTCTTT,CASSLGQGAREAFF
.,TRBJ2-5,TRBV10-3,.,TGTGCCATCAGTGTCTCGGTTCAGCTCGGTAGGGACTCAGAGACCCAGTACTTC,CAISVSVQLGRDSETQYF
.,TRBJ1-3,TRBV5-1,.,TGCGCCAGCAGCTTGTTTGACGGGGGAAACACCATATATTTT,CASSLFDGGNTIYF
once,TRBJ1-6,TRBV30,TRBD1,TGTGCCTGGAGTGCGCCGGGACAGTATAATTCACCCCTCCACTTT,CAWSAPGQYNSPLHF
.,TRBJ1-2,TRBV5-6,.,TGTGCCAGCAGCTTGGAAGAGTACTATGGCTACACCTTC,CASSLEEYYGYTF
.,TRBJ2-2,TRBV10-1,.,TGCGCCAGCAGTGGGGGCAGGAACACCGGGGAGCTGTTTTTT,CASSGGRNTGELFF